The 11 T cell receptor beta chains below were found in one sample sequenced in a study of blood T cell repertoires in COVID-19. Sequenced by immunoSEQ multiplex PCR; TCRdb stores in-frame clones only, minus some. The table has approximately 180,000 clones, 81% seen once. Sequencing was carried out using peripheral blood. The receptor source for this set is a woman aged 80 or older with COVID-19, enrolled during active disease.

J is TRBJ1-2 and V is TRBV30; D not certain. CDR3 length: 13 amino acids. The germline V gene encodes CDR1 GTSNPN and CDR2 SVGIG (reference sequence). V was cut by 4 bases and J by 5 bases, with 14 bases left in between. The CDR3 reads CAWIHADPYGYTF. CDR3 nucleotides: TGTGCCTGGATTCACGCGGATCCTTATGGCTACACCTTC.

In this sample, this clone turned up once. The chain joins TRBV6-6 to TRBJ2-2; D is unclear. Trimming shortened V by 0 bases and J by 3 bases, and 5 bases separated the two germline ends. This CDR3 has 14 amino acids. The germline V gene encodes CDR1 MNHNY and CDR2 SVGAGI (reference sequence). As DNA, the CDR3 is TGTGCCAGCAGTTACTCATATGACACCGGGGAGCTGTTTTTT. It encodes CASSYSYDTGELFF.

J is TRBJ2-7 and V is TRBV27; TRBD2 matches at 7 bases. CDR1 is MNHEY, CDR2 SMNVEV, per germline (reference sequence). V was clipped by 5 bases and J by 0 bases; unmatched bases: 7. The CDR3 is made up of 15 amino acids. CDR3 residues: CASSPRTRSSYEQYF. The CDR3 DNA follows: TGTGCCAGCAGTCCCAGGACTAGGAGCTCCTACGAGCAGTACTTC.

Here the CDR3 reads CASSPDPGLFYEQYF. The DNA for the CDR3 is TGTGCCAGCAGCCCGGACCCGGGACTTTTCTACGAGCAGTACTTC. J is TRBJ2-7 and V is TRBV3-1 (or the pseudogene TRBV3-2); D might be TRBD2 (6 bases). V lost 4 bases to trimming and J lost 3 bases, with 16 bases between them. CDR3 length: 15 residues. From germline, CDR1 is LGHDT and CDR2 YNNKEL (reference sequence).

This clone was observed a handful of times. The chain links TRBV19 to TRBJ2-7; 8 bases line up with TRBD1. CDR1 and CDR2 from the germline V gene are LNHDA and SQIVND (reference sequence). Trimming took 5 bases from V and 3 from J; bases not matched to a gene: 12. The CDR3 sequence is 16 residues long. The CDR3 DNA reads as TGTGCCAGTAGTCGCTCCGGGACAGGATTTCGCTACGAGCAGTACTTC. Protein product: CASSRSGTGFRYEQYF.

This clone was recorded only once. The rearrangement joins TRBV19 to TRBJ1-6; 7 bases are a match to TRBD1. CDR3 length: 14 amino acids. CDR1 is LNHDA and CDR2 is SQIVND in the germline V gene (reference sequence). Trimming cost V 9 bases and J 7 bases; bases outside gene matches: 9. In nucleotides, the CDR3 is TGTGCCAGCACGAATACAGGGGACAATTCACCCCTCCACTTT. Translation: CASTNTGDNSPLHF.

The J gene is TRBJ2-2, the V gene TRBV28; D not certain. V shed 8 bases and J shed 3 bases, with 10 bases lying between them. Germline CDR1 reads MDHEN; CDR2 reads SYDVKM. CDR3 length equals 13 residues. This CDR3 reads CASVGLDTGELFF. The CDR3 DNA reads TGTGCCAGCGTGGGCTTAGACACCGGGGAGCTGTTTTTT.

The gene calls are TRBV3-1 (or the pseudogene TRBV3-2) and TRBJ2-3, with 7 positions matching TRBD2. Germline V gene sequence: CDR1 LGHDT, CDR2 YNNKEL (reference sequence). V lost 4 bases, J lost 5 bases, and 12 bases stayed unmatched. This CDR3 has 16 amino acids. The CDR3 DNA is TGTGCCAGCAGCCGTCACATTGGGGCTAGCGGAGATACGCAGTATTTT. As protein: CASSRHIGASGDTQYF.

This rearrangement joins TRBV5-5 to TRBJ1-2, with 9 bases matching TRBD1. V gave up 4 bases and J gave up 0 bases; unmatched junction bases: 4. The CDR3 runs 15 residues. CDR1 and CDR2 from the germline V gene are SGHKS and YYEKEE (reference sequence). The CDR3 region has the DNA TGTGCCAGCAGCGAACAGGGGGCAGCTAACTATGGCTACACCTTC. Encoded protein: CASSEQGAANYGYTF.

In this sample, this clone turned up once. The chain recombines TRBV5-1 with TRBJ1-1, with TRBD1 matching over 7 bases. The CDR3 consists of 14 residues. V shed 4 bases, J shed 7 bases, and the junction held 10 bases outside the gene matches. Looked up from germline, CDR1 is SGHRS and CDR2 is YFSETQ. This CDR3 is CASSLDLDRDEAFF. The CDR3 region has the DNA TGCGCCAGCAGCCTAGACCTCGACAGGGATGAAGCTTTCTTT.

The chain employs TRBV19 and TRBJ2-2, with 11 bases that match TRBD1. The ends lost 8 bases at V and 6 bases at J; junction bases unmatched: 5. The CDR3 is 14 amino acids. CDR1 is LNHDA and CDR2 is SQIVND in the germline V gene (reference sequence). As DNA, the CDR3 is TGTGCCAGTGCCCGGACAGGGGGCCCCGGGGAGCTGTTTTTT. Its protein is CASARTGGPGELFF. The full variable domain, with the rest looked up from reference TRBV19 and TRBJ2-2, is DGGITQSPKYLFRKEGQNVTLSCEQNLNHDAMYWYRQDPGQGLRLIYYSQIVNDFQKGDIAEGYSVSREKKESFPLTVTSAQKNPTAFYLCASARTGGPGELFFGEGSRLTVL.